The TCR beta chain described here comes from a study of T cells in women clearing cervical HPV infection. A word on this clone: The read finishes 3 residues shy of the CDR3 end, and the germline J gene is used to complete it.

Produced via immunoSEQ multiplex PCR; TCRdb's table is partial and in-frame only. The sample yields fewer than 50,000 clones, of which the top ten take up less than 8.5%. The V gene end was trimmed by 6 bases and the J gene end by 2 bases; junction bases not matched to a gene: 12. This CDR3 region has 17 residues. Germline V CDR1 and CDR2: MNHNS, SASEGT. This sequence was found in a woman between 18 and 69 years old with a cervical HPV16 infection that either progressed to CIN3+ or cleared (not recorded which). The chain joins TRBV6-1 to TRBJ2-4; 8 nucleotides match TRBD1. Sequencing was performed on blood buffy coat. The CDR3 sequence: CASRELTGVMPKNIQYF. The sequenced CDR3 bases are TGTGCCAGCAGGGAACTGACAGGGGTTATGCCCAAAAACATT.